The 10 T cell receptor beta chains below were found in one sample sequenced in a study of blood T cell repertoires in COVID-19. The table came from immunoSEQ multiplex PCR; TCRdb's copy has only in-frame clones and leaves some out. Found here are approximately 230,000 clones, less than 85% of them singletons; the top ten hold approximately 5%. Sequencing was performed on peripheral blood. These TCRs come from a woman older than 75 with active or convalescent COVID-19.

This sequence joins TRBV7-8 and TRBJ2-5; TRBD1 aligns across 7 bases. The ends lost 4 bases at V and 0 bases at J; junction bases unmatched: 8. Germline CDR1 is SGHVS and CDR2 is FQNEAQ. This CDR3 has 16 residues. The CDR3 region has the DNA TGTGCCAGCAGCTCTGACAGGGTATTGTACCAAGAGACCCAGTACTTC. Amino acid sequence: CASSSDRVLYQETQYF.

The chain has TRBV11-2 and TRBJ1-6, with D uncertain. Germline V lookup: CDR1 SGHAT, CDR2 FQNNGV. Trimming took off 2 bases at V and 7 bases at J, with 9 bases between the two ends. CDR3 size: 14 residues. The CDR3 loop reads CASSLTDTNSPLHF. In DNA form, the CDR3 reads TGTGCCAGCAGCTTAACCGACACCAATTCACCCCTCCACTTT.

This clone appeared a few times. The chain employs TRBV30 and TRBJ2-2; TRBD1 aligns across 7 bases. The V and J ends lost 7 bases and 6 bases, in that order; junction bases with no gene match: 14. This CDR3 has 15 residues. Germline V lookup: CDR1 GTSNPN, CDR2 SVGIG (reference sequence). The CDR3 DNA reads TGTGCCTTAGCATCACTAGGGGGCTGGGCCGGGGAGCTGTTTTTT. This codes for CALASLGGWAGELFF.

The chain couples TRBV18 to TRBJ1-3; possibly TRBD1 for D (6 bases). The CDR3 has 14 residues. V lost 3 bases and J lost 2, with 8 bases in between. Germline CDR1 reads KGHSH; CDR2 reads LQKENI. CDR3 protein: CASSPAGAGNTIYF. DNA for the CDR3: TGTGCCAGCTCACCTGCAGGGGCTGGAAACACCATATATTTT.

The chain employs TRBV5-1 and TRBJ2-5, with 9 bases matching TRBD2. This CDR3 comprises 18 residues. V lost 4 bases to trimming and J lost 1 base; unmatched junction nucleotides: 14. Germline CDR1 is SGHRS and CDR2 is YFSETQ. The CDR3 DNA reads as TGCGCCAGCAGCCTGGGAACGTCGAGCGGGGGGTTCCAAGAGACCCAGTACTTC. It specifies CASSLGTSSGGFQETQYF.

The V gene is TRBV30, the J gene TRBJ1-1; a possible D gene is TRBD1 (5 bases). Trimming removed 3 bases from V and 5 bases from J, with 7 bases in between. The CDR3 has 11 residues. The germline CDR1 and CDR2 sequences are GTSNPN and SVGIG (reference sequence). The chain's CDR3 is CAWRTVTEAFF. The CDR3, as DNA: TGTGCCTGGAGGACAGTTACTGAAGCTTTCTTT.

This rearrangement joins TRBV3-1 (or the pseudogene TRBV3-2) to TRBJ2-1, with TRBD1 matching 7 bases. V shed 4 bases and J 6 bases; nucleotides not matched to a gene: 9. From germline, CDR1 is LGHDT and CDR2 YNNKEL (reference sequence). The CDR3 contains 15 residues. CDR3 region: CASSPTGRGGNEQFF. In DNA, the CDR3 is TGTGCCAGCAGCCCGACAGGGCGTGGCGGCAATGAGCAGTTCTTC.

The gene calls are TRBV6-5 and TRBJ1-2; the D gene is possibly TRBD1 (5 bases). Germline V lookup: CDR1 MNHEY, CDR2 SVGAGI. CDR3 length equals 15 residues. The germline V and J ends were trimmed by 5 bases and 4 bases, with 17 bases remaining between them. The CDR3 spells CASSSRGTEGYGYTF. The CDR3 bases are TGTGCCAGCAGTAGCCGGGGGACGGAAGGCTATGGCTACACCTTC.

This chain connects TRBV12-5 to TRBJ1-3, with D perhaps matching TRBD1 (6 bases). Germline V CDR1 and CDR2: LGHNT, FRNRAP. V was pared by 1 base and J by 4 bases, with 11 bases between. There are 15 residues in the CDR3. CDR3 sequence (DNA): TGTGCTAGTGGTTTGGGGTCAGGGGCAGGAAACACCATATATTTT. Translation gives CASGLGSGAGNTIYF.

The CDR3 nucleotides read TGTGCCAGCAGTTCGACAGGGGGCCTGGAGACCCAGTACTTC. This codes for CASSSTGGLETQYF. The chain uses TRBV27 and TRBJ2-5; TRBD1 agrees at 10 bases. Germline CDR1 MNHEY, CDR2 SMNVEV (reference sequence). The CDR3 is made up of 14 amino acids. The V and J ends lost 4 bases and 5 bases, in that order; junction bases with no gene match: 4.